Sequencing of this T cell receptor (beta chain) was carried out in a study of control samples from healthy donors and cancer patients (TCRdb year 2020). Based on the germline V gene (reference sequence), the CDR1 and CDR2 sequences are LGHDT and YNNKEL. Trimming costs V 1 base and J 3 bases, and their ends lie 10 bases apart. The CDR3 runs 15 residues from the cysteine to the phenylalanine. The sequence is cut down to CDR3 DNA, 45 bases in frame from base 1. Notes on this clone: Its antigen is not yet known. The record has no base qualities; no much larger clone is one base away.

The receptor library was made with the immunoSEQ multiplex PCR assay. Sourced from immuneACCESS, this table was stored by TCRdb with only in-frame sequences that have V and J called. A share of the clones is absent; for the studies checked, an unresolved V gene accounts for under half, and the remainder has no known explanation. The table for this sample lists fewer than 90,000 clones; roughly 90% of them were counted only once. 1.9% of the sample is held by the ten biggest clonotypes. The chain was built from TRBV3-1 (or the pseudogene TRBV3-2) and TRBJ1-3; perhaps TRBD1 is the D gene, with 6 bases matching. Sample: PBMCs. The TCR was taken from a woman between 55 and 75 years old with head and neck cancer. The CDR3 protein sequence reads: CASSQVAGVGNTIYF. The DNA reads TGTGCCAGCAGCCAAGTGGCAGGGGTTGGAAACACCATATATTTT.